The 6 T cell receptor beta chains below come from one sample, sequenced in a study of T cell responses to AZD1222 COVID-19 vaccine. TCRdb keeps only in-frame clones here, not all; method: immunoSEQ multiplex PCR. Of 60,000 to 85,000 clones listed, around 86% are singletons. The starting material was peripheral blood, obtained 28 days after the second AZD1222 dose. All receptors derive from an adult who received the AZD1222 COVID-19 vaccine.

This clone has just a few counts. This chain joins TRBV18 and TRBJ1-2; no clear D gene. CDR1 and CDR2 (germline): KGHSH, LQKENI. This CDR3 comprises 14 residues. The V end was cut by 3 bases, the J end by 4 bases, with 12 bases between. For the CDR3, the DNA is TGTGCCAGCTCACCCCAAGGGCAGACCTATGGCTACACCTTC. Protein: CASSPQGQTYGYTF.

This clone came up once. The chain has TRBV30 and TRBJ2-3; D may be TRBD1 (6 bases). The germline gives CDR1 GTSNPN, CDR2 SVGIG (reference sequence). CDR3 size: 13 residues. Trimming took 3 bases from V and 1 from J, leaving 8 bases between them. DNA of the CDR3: TGTGCCTGGAGCGAGGGGGGCACAGATACGCAGTATTTT. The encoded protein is CAWSEGGTDTQYF.

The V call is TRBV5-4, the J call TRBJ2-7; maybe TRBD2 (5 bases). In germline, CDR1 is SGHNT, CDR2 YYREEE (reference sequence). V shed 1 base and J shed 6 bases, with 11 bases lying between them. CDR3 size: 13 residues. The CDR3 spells CASSLKERAEQYF. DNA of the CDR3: TGTGCCAGCAGCTTGAAGGAGAGGGCCGAGCAGTACTTC.

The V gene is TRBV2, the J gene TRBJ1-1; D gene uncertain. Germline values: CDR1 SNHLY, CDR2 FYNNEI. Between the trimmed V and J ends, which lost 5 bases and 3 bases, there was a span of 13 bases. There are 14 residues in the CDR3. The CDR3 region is CASSYKGKDTEAFF. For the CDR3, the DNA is TGTGCCAGCAGTTACAAGGGTAAGGACACTGAAGCTTTCTTT.

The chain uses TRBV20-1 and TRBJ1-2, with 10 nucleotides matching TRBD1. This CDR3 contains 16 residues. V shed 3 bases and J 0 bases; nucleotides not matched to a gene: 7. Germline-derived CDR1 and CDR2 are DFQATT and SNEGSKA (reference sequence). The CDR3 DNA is TGCAGTGCTAGTGGTGGACAGGGGGGCTCTAACTATGGCTACACCTTC. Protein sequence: CSASGGQGGSNYGYTF.

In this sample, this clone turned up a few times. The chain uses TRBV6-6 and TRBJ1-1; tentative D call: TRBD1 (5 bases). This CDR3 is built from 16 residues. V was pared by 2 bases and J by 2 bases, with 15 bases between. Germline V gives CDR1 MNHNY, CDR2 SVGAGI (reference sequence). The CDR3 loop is CASSYGAHWGNTEAFF. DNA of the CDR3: TGTGCCAGCAGTTACGGGGCTCATTGGGGTAACACTGAAGCTTTCTTT.